Following are 18 T cell receptor beta chains from one sample sequenced in a study of blood T cell repertoires in COVID-19 (dated by TCRdb to about 2020). Library preparation employed the immunoSEQ multiplex PCR assay. TCRdb stores this immuneACCESS table with in-frame sequences only. Part of the clones is absent; in the studies checked, under half of the shortfall reflects unresolved V genes, and no reason is known for the rest. This sample comprises hundreds of thousands of clones, 75% to 90% of them detected only once. The top ten clonotypes cover over 8% of the sample. Sequenced sample: PBMCs or T cells enriched from blood (not recorded which). These receptors were collected from a middle-aged woman who had recovered from COVID-19.

This chain uses TRBV9 with TRBJ1-2; 8 positions agree with TRBD1. Germline V CDR1 and CDR2: SGDLS, YYNGEE. With 7 bases clipped from V and 4 bases from J, the junction kept 15 bases outside the gene matches. The CDR3 is 16 residues long. CDR3 sequence (DNA): TGTGCCAGCTCCATAACAGGGCAGGGGGCTTCCTATGGCTACACCTTC. As protein: CASSITGQGASYGYTF.

The chain links TRBV7-3 to TRBJ1-2; D is undetermined. V gave up 2 bases and J gave up 8 bases, with 15 bases separating them. The CDR3 spans 14 residues. Germline assignment: CDR1 SGHTA and CDR2 FQGTGA. The CDR3 region has the DNA TGTGCCAGCAGCTTATTTCTTCGCCAGGAAGGCTACACCTTC. Translated: CASSLFLRQEGYTF.

The chain carries TRBV11-1 and TRBJ2-1, with TRBD2 identical over 8 bases. V lost 5 bases, J lost 7 bases, and 13 bases stayed unmatched. Per the germline V gene, CDR1 is SGHAT and CDR2 is FQDESV (reference sequence). CDR3 length equals 16 residues. CDR3 in amino acids: CASSPYGREARNEQFF. In DNA form, the CDR3 reads TGTGCCAGCAGCCCGTACGGGCGGGAGGCCAGAAATGAGCAGTTCTTC.

The chain links TRBV3-1 (or the pseudogene TRBV3-2) to TRBJ1-2, with D unresolved. V lost 2 bases to trimming and J lost 0 bases, with 16 bases between them. CDR3 length: 17 amino acids. The germline V gene encodes CDR1 LGHDT and CDR2 YNNKEL (reference sequence). CDR3 amino acids: CASSQLGSERANYGYTF. The DNA of the CDR3 is TGTGCCAGCAGCCAACTGGGGAGCGAGAGAGCTAACTATGGCTACACCTTC.

This chain connects TRBV29-1 to TRBJ2-5; no firm D call. V lost 5 bases and J 5 bases, leaving 9 bases between the germline ends. In germline, CDR1 is SQVTM, CDR2 ANQGSEA. CDR3 length: 11 amino acids. This CDR3 is CSVLPQETQYF. The CDR3 bases are TGCAGCGTTTTACCGCAGGAGACCCAGTACTTC. Looking up the rest from reference TRBV29-1 and TRBJ2-5 gives the full variable domain: SAVISQKPSRDICQRGTSLTIQCQVDSQVTMMFWYRQQPGQSLTLIATANQGSEATYESGFVIDKFPISRPNLTFSTLTVSNMSPEDSSIYLCSVLPQETQYFGPGTRLLVL.

The chain employs TRBV11-1 and TRBJ2-7, with D perhaps matching TRBD1 (5 bases). The germline CDR1 and CDR2 sequences are SGHAT and FQDESV (reference sequence). Trimming cost V 2 bases and J 3 bases, with 8 bases left between them. This CDR3 is built from 13 residues. The CDR3 reads CASSLSQGYEQYF. The CDR3 DNA is TGTGCCAGCAGCTTAAGCCAGGGCTACGAGCAGTACTTC. Filled out from reference TRBV11-1 and TRBJ2-7, the complete variable domain reads EAEVAQSPRYKITEKSQAVAFWCDPISGHATLYWYRQILGQGPELLVQFQDESVVDDSQLPKDRFSAERLKGVDSTLKIQPAELGDSAMYLCASSLSQGYEQYFGPGTRLTVT.

As DNA, the CDR3 is TGTGCCAGCAGCTATGACGGGGAGCTAGCCAAAAACATTCAGTACTTC. It yields the protein CASSYDGELAKNIQYF. The chain is built from TRBV7-2 and TRBJ2-4; possibly TRBD2 for D (5 bases). Germline V CDR1 and CDR2: SGHTA, FQGNSA. V was pared by 4 bases and J by 0 bases, with 13 bases between. This CDR3 is built from 16 residues.

The chain couples TRBV9 to TRBJ2-7; the D gene is possibly TRBD2 (6 bases). Germline loops: CDR1 SGDLS, CDR2 YYNGEE. The CDR3 loop spans 15 amino acids. Trimming removed 4 bases at V and 4 bases at J, with 18 bases between. The CDR3 DNA follows: TGTGCCAGCAGCCCCCGGGACTTCGGACCATACGAGCAGTACTTC. Protein product: CASSPRDFGPYEQYF.

The chain joins TRBV6-5 to TRBJ2-7; D is undetermined. Germline assignment: CDR1 MNHEY and CDR2 SVGAGI. The CDR3 has 14 amino acids. V lost 2 bases and J lost 1, with 9 bases in between. The CDR3 sequence is CASSYAARSYEQYF. In nucleotides, the CDR3 is TGTGCCAGCAGTTACGCGGCACGATCCTACGAGCAGTACTTC.

The rearrangement joins TRBV6-6 to TRBJ2-2, with a possible D match to TRBD1 (6 bases). Germline-derived CDR1 and CDR2 are MNHNY and SVGAGI (reference sequence). CDR3 length equals 15 residues. The V and J ends lost 0 bases and 1 base respectively, with 6 bases between them. The CDR3 nucleotides read TGTGCCAGCAGTTACTCGACAGGGAACACCGGGGAGCTGTTTTTT. Translation: CASSYSTGNTGELFF.

V is TRBV10-2 and J is TRBJ2-7, with 9 bases aligning to TRBD1. Germline V gene sequence: CDR1 WSHSY, CDR2 SAAADI. V lost 4 bases to trimming and J lost 4 bases; unmatched junction nucleotides: 2. The CDR3 spans 13 residues. DNA of the CDR3: TGCGCCAGCAGTGCGGACAGGGGATACGAGCAGTACTTC. Its protein product is CASSADRGYEQYF.

DNA of the CDR3: TGCGCCAGCAGCTTGGGGGACAGGGGTAACTACGAGCAGTACTTC. It encodes CASSLGDRGNYEQYF. The chain joins TRBV5-1 to TRBJ2-7; 10 bases match TRBD1. Germline trimming cut 0 bases from V and 3 bases from J; bases unmatched to any gene: 3. Germline CDR1 SGHRS, CDR2 YFSETQ. The CDR3 has 15 residues. Together with reference TRBV5-1 and TRBJ2-7, the CDR3 gives the full variable domain: KAGVTQTPRYLIKTRGQQVTLSCSPISGHRSVSWYQQTPGQGLQFLFEYFSETQRNKGNFPGRFSGRQFSNSRSEMNVSTLELGDSALYLCASSLGDRGNYEQYFGPGTRLTVT.

This chain connects TRBV5-1 to TRBJ1-4, with TRBD1 matching 9 bases. CDR1 is SGHRS, CDR2 YFSETQ, per germline. The CDR3 has 16 residues. J gave up 1 base and V 0 bases, and 1 base lay outside the gene matches. The CDR3, as DNA: TGCGCCAGCAGCTTGGTGGGACAGGGAACTAATGAAAAACTGTTTTTT. It yields the protein CASSLVGQGTNEKLFF.

This clone turned up a few times. The chain carries TRBV7-9 and TRBJ2-7; TRBD2 matches 12 bases. This CDR3 region has 17 residues. Germline lookup yields CDR1 SEHNR and CDR2 FQNEAQ (reference sequence). V lost 5 bases, J lost 1 base, and 9 bases stayed unmatched. The CDR3 DNA reads TGTGCCAGCAGCCCCTGGAGGACTAGCGGGGAGTCCTACGAGCAGTACTTC. The encoded protein is CASSPWRTSGESYEQYF.

The V call is TRBV10-3, the J call TRBJ1-4; D perhaps matches TRBD1 (6 bases). Per the germline V gene, CDR1 is ENHRY and CDR2 is SYGVKD. Trimming removed 5 bases from V and 7 bases from J, with 11 bases in between. CDR3 length equals 13 residues. CDR3 residues: CAISSGTSEKLFF. The CDR3 bases are TGTGCCATCAGTTCCGGGACAAGTGAAAAACTGTTTTTT.

V and J are TRBV19 and TRBJ2-1; D ambiguous. Germline V gene lookup returns CDR1 LNHDA and CDR2 SQIVND (reference sequence). The CDR3 runs 13 residues. Trimming cost V 1 base and J 5 bases, with 6 bases left between them. The CDR3 sequence: CASSIVGHNEQFF. The CDR3 nucleotides are TGTGCCAGTAGTATAGTTGGGCACAATGAGCAGTTCTTC.

This clone was detected a few times. V usage is TRBV7-2 and J usage is TRBJ2-2, with D maybe TRBD2 (5 bases). This CDR3 spans 16 amino acids. Germline V gene sequence: CDR1 SGHTA, CDR2 FQGNSA. The V gene lost 4 bases and the J gene lost 1 base, with 13 bases spanning the gap. CDR3 in DNA: TGTGCCAGCAGCTCTAGCCTTGACTGGAACACCGGGGAGCTGTTTTTT. This codes for CASSSSLDWNTGELFF.

This sequence joins TRBV5-4 and TRBJ1-1; TRBD1 aligns across 10 bases. The V segment lost 0 bases and the J segment 4 bases; nucleotides outside the gene matches: 9. In germline, CDR1 is SGHNT, CDR2 YYREEE (reference sequence). The CDR3 runs to 17 residues. The CDR3 coding sequence is TGTGCCAGCAGCTTGGGACAGGGGGCGCTTAAGGTCACTGAAGCTTTCTTT. This codes for CASSLGQGALKVTEAFF.